These 32 T cell receptor beta chains were all obtained from the same sample, sequenced in a study of T cells in narcolepsy. Assay used: immunoSEQ multiplex PCR; TCRdb lists only in-frame clones, some missing. Among about 40,000 clones, around 88% were seen once, and the ten largest hold less than 1.5%. The source material was CD45RA- memory CD4+ T cells from PBMCs. Every receptor here comes from a human donor with narcolepsy.

The rearrangement links TRBV7-3 to TRBJ2-2, with 9 bases matching TRBD2. V lost 2 bases, J lost 7 bases, and 14 bases stayed unmatched. The CDR3 has 18 residues. Germline loops: CDR1 SGHTA, CDR2 FQGTGA. The CDR3 reads CASSLSPPSGIFVGELFF. CDR3 sequence (DNA): TGTGCCAGCAGCTTATCCCCCCCTAGCGGGATTTTTGTCGGGGAGCTGTTTTTT. The full variable domain, its missing parts supplied by reference TRBV7-3 and TRBJ2-2, is GAGVSQTPSNKVTEKGKYVELRCDPISGHTALYWYRQSLGQGPEFLIYFQGTGAADDSGLPNDRFFAVRPEGSVSTLKIQRTERGDSAVYLCASSLSPPSGIFVGELFFGEGSRLTVL.

This clone was observed once. V gene TRBV6-1 combines with J gene TRBJ1-2; 7 nucleotides line up with TRBD1. The J segment lost 2 bases and the V segment lost 2 bases, leaving 8 bases of the junction unmatched. Germline loops: CDR1 MNHNS, CDR2 SASEGT. This CDR3 is built from 16 residues. The CDR3 region is CASSESGAGGNYGYTF. Here the CDR3 DNA reads TGTGCCAGCAGTGAATCCGGGGCAGGGGGGAACTATGGCTACACCTTC.

The genes are TRBV7-8 and TRBJ1-5, with a weak D call TRBD1 (6 bases). V dropped 3 bases and J dropped 2 bases, with 17 bases sitting between them. In germline, CDR1 is SGHVS, CDR2 FQNEAQ. CDR3 length equals 17 residues. The CDR3 DNA reads TGTGCCAGCAGCTTCGGGCAGGGGATAGGAGGCAATCAGCCCCAGCATTTT. Translating gives CASSFGQGIGGNQPQHF.

The rearrangement joins TRBV7-9 to TRBJ2-6; 7 bases map to TRBD1. CDR3 length equals 19 residues. The germline V gene encodes CDR1 SEHNR and CDR2 FQNEAQ (reference sequence). J gave up 1 base and V 5 bases, and 14 bases lay outside the gene matches. The CDR3 bases are TGTGCCAGCAGCCTGAGAGGGGGCAGGGCAGGTTCTGGGGCCAACGTCCTGACTTTC. Translating it yields CASSLRGGRAGSGANVLTF.

CDR3 amino acids: CASSQVLNTEAFF. The CDR3 region has the DNA TGCGCCAGCAGCCAAGTCTTGAACACTGAAGCTTTCTTT. This chain connects TRBV4-3 to TRBJ1-1; D gene unclear. CDR3 length: 13 residues. Germline V gene lookup returns CDR1 LGHNA and CDR2 YSLEER. Trimming pared 1 base from V and 0 bases from J, leaving 3 bases between.

This clone was picked up a small number of times. The chain couples TRBV28 to TRBJ2-1; D unresolved. The germline V and J ends were trimmed by 5 bases and 4 bases, with 9 bases remaining between them. The length of the CDR3 is 13 residues. Germline loops: CDR1 MDHEN, CDR2 SYDVKM. CDR3 in amino acids: CASSGTPYNEQFF. For the CDR3, the DNA is TGTGCCAGCAGTGGCACCCCTTACAATGAGCAGTTCTTC.

The gene calls are TRBV9 and TRBJ2-7; no firm D call. V gave up 1 base and J gave up 6 bases, with 11 bases separating them. The CDR3 runs 13 residues. Germline values: CDR1 SGDLS, CDR2 YYNGEE. CDR3 nucleotide sequence: TGTGCCAGCAGCGTAAGACTGTGGGGCGAGCAGTACTTC. This gives the protein CASSVRLWGEQYF.

This sequence joins TRBV9 and TRBJ2-7; D remains ambiguous. Trimming took 4 bases from V and 3 from J, leaving 17 bases between them. Germline V gene sequence: CDR1 SGDLS, CDR2 YYNGEE. CDR3 size: 15 residues. The chain's CDR3 is CASSSYAGYFYEQYF. The DNA of the CDR3 is TGTGCCAGCAGCTCTTATGCAGGATACTTCTACGAGCAGTACTTC. Based on the CDR3 plus reference TRBV9 and TRBJ2-7, the full variable domain is DSGVTQTPKHLITATGQRVTLRCSPRSGDLSVYWYQQSLDQGLQFLIQYYNGEERAKGNILERFSAQQFPDLHSELNLSSLELGDSALYFCASSSYAGYFYEQYFGPGTRLTVT.

V usage is TRBV2 and J usage is TRBJ1-4; D not certain. This CDR3 spans 13 amino acids. Germline CDR1 is SNHLY and CDR2 is FYNNEI. V lost 3 bases and J lost 4, with 6 bases in between. The CDR3 sequence is CASSEAINEKLFF. CDR3 coding DNA: TGTGCCAGCAGTGAGGCTATTAATGAAAAACTGTTTTTT.

The genes are TRBV29-1 and TRBJ1-3; D call uncertain. The CDR3 consists of 13 residues. Germline CDR1 and CDR2: SQVTM and ANQGSEA. Trimming removed 5 bases at V and 1 base at J, with 9 bases between. This CDR3 is CSVQTGSGNTIYF. In DNA, the CDR3 is TGCAGCGTTCAGACTGGGTCTGGAAACACCATATATTTT.

This chain joins TRBV4-1 and TRBJ1-1; D is uncertain. The CDR3 is 13 residues long. CDR1 and CDR2 (germline): MGHRA, YSYEKL. V was pared by 4 bases and J by 6 bases, with 12 bases between. CDR3: CASSRTVGAEAFF. The CDR3 nucleotides read TGCGCCAGCAGCCGCACCGTAGGCGCTGAAGCTTTCTTT.

The chain employs TRBV7-2 and TRBJ2-3; 8 positions match TRBD2. This CDR3 is built from 15 residues. Germline V gene lookup returns CDR1 SGHTA and CDR2 FQGNSA. V lost 3 bases and J lost 3; bases outside the gene matches: 5. CDR3 DNA: TGTGCCAGCAGCTTCTTAGCGGGGACTACAGATACGCAGTATTTT. Its translation is CASSFLAGTTDTQYF. The full variable domain, with the rest looked up from reference TRBV7-2 and TRBJ2-3, is GAGVSQSPSNKVTEKGKDVELRCDPISGHTALYWYRQSLGQGLEFLIYFQGNSAPDKSGLPSDRFSAERTGGSVSTLTIQRTQQEDSAVYLCASSFLAGTTDTQYFGPGTRLTVL.

The V call is TRBV19, the J call TRBJ1-2, with 7 bases identical to TRBD1. Germline V gene sequence: CDR1 LNHDA, CDR2 SQIVND (reference sequence). The CDR3 spans 16 residues. The trim removed 9 bases at V and 8 bases at J, leaving 21 bases unmatched. CDR3 region: CASLGRGDRAGGGYTF. The CDR3 nucleotides are TGTGCCAGCTTGGGACGCGGCGACAGGGCTGGAGGAGGCTACACCTTC.

The chain couples TRBV5-1 to TRBJ2-1; D not certain. Germline lookup yields CDR1 SGHRS and CDR2 YFSETQ. Trimming left V 3 bases short and J 6 bases short, with 25 bases between. The CDR3 is 18 residues long. The CDR3 DNA reads as TGCGCCAGCAGCTCCCAGACTGGAAGACCAATAGGTGCCAATGAGCAGTTCTTC. Translated: CASSSQTGRPIGANEQFF.

This clone was recorded only once. This chain joins TRBV9 and TRBJ2-5, with D perhaps given as TRBD1 or TRBD2 (6 bases each). Gene TRBJ2-7 matches the end of the DNA better, so the J call may be wrong. The CDR3 is 15 residues long. CDR1 and CDR2 from the germline V gene are SGDLS and YYNGEE. This CDR3 reads CASSADTGRLYEQYF. The CDR3 nucleotides read TGTGCCAGCAGCGCTGACACAGGGAGGCTCTACGAGCAGTACTTC.

The chain couples TRBV6-5 to TRBJ1-1; maybe TRBD1 (5 bases). Germline CDR1 and CDR2: MNHEY and SVGAGI. This CDR3 region has 12 residues. Trimming took 6 bases from V and 10 from J, leaving 15 bases between them. CDR3 region: CASSPRRGRAFF. Here the CDR3 DNA reads TGTGCCAGCAGCCCCCGCCGGGGGAGAGCTTTCTTT.

The chain is built from TRBV19 and TRBJ1-4, with D possibly being TRBD1 (5 bases). V lost 10 bases, J lost 7 bases, and 22 bases lay in between. Per the germline V gene, CDR1 is LNHDA and CDR2 is SQIVND (reference sequence). The CDR3 consists of 15 residues. CDR3 sequence: CATKNRPGLFEKLFF. Here the CDR3 DNA reads TGTGCCACGAAGAATCGGCCAGGGCTCTTTGAAAAACTGTTTTTT. Full variable domain (outside the CDR3, taken from reference TRBV19 and TRBJ1-4): DGGITQSPKYLFRKEGQNVTLSCEQNLNHDAMYWYRQDPGQGLRLIYYSQIVNDFQKGDIAEGYSVSREKKESFPLTVTSAQKNPTAFYLCATKNRPGLFEKLFFGSGTQLSVL.

The J gene is TRBJ2-1, the V gene TRBV11-2, with D tentatively TRBD2 (6 bases). The V and J ends lost 4 bases and 10 bases respectively, with 8 bases between them. Germline lookup yields CDR1 SGHAT and CDR2 FQNNGV. This CDR3 contains 11 residues. CDR3 region: CASSSGGEQFF. Written as DNA, the CDR3 is TGTGCCAGCAGCTCTGGGGGGGAGCAGTTCTTC.

The chain uses TRBV2 and TRBJ1-2; D not resolved. The CDR3 runs 15 residues. Per germline, CDR1 SNHLY and CDR2 FYNNEI. Trimming left V 2 bases short and J 7 bases short, with 17 bases between. The CDR3 protein is CASSESGGRSFGYTF. CDR3 sequence (DNA): TGTGCCAGCAGTGAATCGGGAGGGCGGTCTTTTGGCTACACCTTC.

This chain uses TRBV7-2 with TRBJ1-2, with a tentative D call TRBD1 (6 bases). CDR1 is SGHTA, CDR2 FQGNSA, per germline. V was trimmed by 4 bases and J by 4 bases, leaving 10 bases between them. This CDR3 region has 13 residues. CDR3 residues: CASSSQGTYGYTF. CDR3 in DNA: TGTGCCAGCAGCTCACAGGGTACCTATGGCTACACCTTC.

The chain has TRBV25-1 and TRBJ1-3; D ambiguous. CDR1 MGHDK and CDR2 SYGVNS come from the germline V gene. V was clipped by 2 bases and J by 1 base, with 6 bases between them. CDR3 size: 14 residues. CDR3 nucleotides: TGTGCCAGCAGTGAAGAACGGTCTGGAAACACCATATATTTT. This gives the protein CASSEERSGNTIYF. The full variable domain, its missing parts supplied by reference TRBV25-1 and TRBJ1-3, is EADIYQTPRYLVIGTGKKITLECSQTMGHDKMYWYQQDPGMELHLIHYSYGVNSTEKGDLSSESTVSRIRTEHFPLTLESARPSHTSQYLCASSEERSGNTIYFGEGSWLTVV.

This chain joins TRBV4-1 and TRBJ1-4, with D possibly matching TRBD1 (6 bases). Trimming cost V 2 bases and J 8 bases, with 18 bases left between them. The germline V gene has CDR1 MGHRA and CDR2 YSYEKL. CDR3 size: 16 residues. The CDR3 loop is CASSQPGGAQEEKLFF. CDR3 bases: TGCGCCAGCAGCCAACCCGGGGGGGCCCAGGAGGAAAAACTGTTTTTT.

The gene calls are TRBV5-6 and TRBJ1-2, with 7 bases lining up with TRBD1. Germline CDR1 reads SGHDT; CDR2 reads YYEEEE. This CDR3 is 14 amino acids long. V shed 4 bases and J 3 bases; nucleotides not matched to a gene: 6. In DNA form, the CDR3 reads TGTGCCAGCAGCCCTACCGGGACAGACTATGGCTACACCTTC. Its translation: CASSPTGTDYGYTF.

This clone appeared a single time. V usage is TRBV5-8 and J usage is TRBJ2-7; D is ambiguous. Trimming removed 2 bases from V and 5 bases from J, with 14 bases in between. Germline assignment: CDR1 SGHTS and CDR2 YDEGEE. This CDR3 has 14 residues. DNA of the CDR3: TGTGCCAGCAGCTTAAGCTCGGTCAATAACGAGCAGTACTTC. Translated, it gives CASSLSSVNNEQYF.

The rearrangement uses TRBV11-2 and TRBJ2-7, with 9 bases matching TRBD2. Germline V gene data show CDR1 as SGHAT and CDR2 as FQNNGV. V gave up 5 bases and J gave up 5 bases; unmatched junction bases: 10. The CDR3 runs to 15 residues. In DNA, the CDR3 is TGTGCCAGCAGCGAGAGGTCCGGGACTAGCAACGAGCAGTACTTC. Translation gives CASSERSGTSNEQYF.

The chain couples TRBV7-3 to TRBJ2-1, with 9 bases lining up with TRBD2. The CDR3 has 18 residues. After removal of 2 bases from V and 6 bases from J, the junction contained 14 bases not matched to a gene. Germline CDR1 reads SGHTA; CDR2 reads FQGTGA. The CDR3 coding sequence is TGTGCCAGCAGCTTAGGGCTAGCGGGATTACGTACGGGCAATGAGCAGTTCTTC. This translates into CASSLGLAGLRTGNEQFF.

The chain recombines TRBV5-5 with TRBJ2-7; TRBD1 aligns across 7 bases. After removal of 4 bases from V and 11 bases from J, the junction contained 18 bases not matched to a gene. Germline CDR1 is SGHKS and CDR2 is YYEKEE (reference sequence). The CDR3 totals 15 residues. The CDR3 protein is CASSDRPGQSSYEYF. Here the CDR3 DNA reads TGTGCCAGCAGCGACAGACCGGGACAGTCATCCTATGAGTACTTC.

This clone has just a few counts. The CDR3 here is CASSELVPGPYGYTF. The DNA for the CDR3 is TGTGCCAGCAGTGAACTGGTCCCCGGCCCCTATGGCTACACCTTC. The chain uses TRBV25-1 and TRBJ1-2; no reliable D call. Germline CDR1 MGHDK, CDR2 SYGVNS. V lost 2 bases, J lost 4 bases, and 14 bases lay in between. The CDR3 has 15 residues.

The V call is TRBV27, the J call TRBJ1-4, with 8 bases that match TRBD1. In germline, CDR1 is MNHEY, CDR2 SMNVEV (reference sequence). The CDR3 runs 17 residues. V lost 3 bases to trimming and J lost 5 bases; unmatched junction nucleotides: 11. The CDR3 region is CASSFSGRGPRNEKLFF. CDR3 sequence (DNA): TGTGCCAGCAGTTTCTCGGGCAGGGGGCCCCGGAATGAAAAACTGTTTTTT.

The chain uses TRBV7-2 and TRBJ2-7, with TRBD2 matching over 12 bases. Germline assignment: CDR1 SGHTA and CDR2 FQGNSA. The V gene end was trimmed by 3 bases and the J gene end by 7 bases; junction bases not matched to a gene: 7. The CDR3 has 15 residues. CDR3: CASSFLAGGPREQYF. Written as DNA, the CDR3 is TGTGCCAGCAGCTTCCTAGCGGGGGGGCCGAGAGAGCAGTACTTC.

This sequence joins TRBV5-4 and TRBJ1-2; 7 bases are a match to TRBD1. The CDR3 extends over 14 amino acids. With V trimmed by 2 bases and J by 0 bases, 1 base remained unmatched. Germline V gene data show CDR1 as SGHNT and CDR2 as YYREEE (reference sequence). For the CDR3, the DNA is TGTGCCAGCAGCTTTGGGACAGCTAACTATGGCTACACCTTC. Amino acids: CASSFGTANYGYTF.

This chain uses TRBV19 with TRBJ1-3; 7 nucleotides line up with TRBD1. Germline assignment: CDR1 LNHDA and CDR2 SQIVND (reference sequence). V was pared by 9 bases and J by 2 bases, with 7 bases of the junction left unmatched. CDR3 length: 14 amino acids. The CDR3 here is CASHLGTAGNTIYF. The CDR3 DNA follows: TGTGCCAGCCACCTCGGGACAGCTGGAAACACCATATATTTT. Together with reference TRBV19 and TRBJ1-3, the CDR3 gives the full variable domain: DGGITQSPKYLFRKEGQNVTLSCEQNLNHDAMYWYRQDPGQGLRLIYYSQIVNDFQKGDIAEGYSVSREKKESFPLTVTSAQKNPTAFYLCASHLGTAGNTIYFGEGSWLTVV.